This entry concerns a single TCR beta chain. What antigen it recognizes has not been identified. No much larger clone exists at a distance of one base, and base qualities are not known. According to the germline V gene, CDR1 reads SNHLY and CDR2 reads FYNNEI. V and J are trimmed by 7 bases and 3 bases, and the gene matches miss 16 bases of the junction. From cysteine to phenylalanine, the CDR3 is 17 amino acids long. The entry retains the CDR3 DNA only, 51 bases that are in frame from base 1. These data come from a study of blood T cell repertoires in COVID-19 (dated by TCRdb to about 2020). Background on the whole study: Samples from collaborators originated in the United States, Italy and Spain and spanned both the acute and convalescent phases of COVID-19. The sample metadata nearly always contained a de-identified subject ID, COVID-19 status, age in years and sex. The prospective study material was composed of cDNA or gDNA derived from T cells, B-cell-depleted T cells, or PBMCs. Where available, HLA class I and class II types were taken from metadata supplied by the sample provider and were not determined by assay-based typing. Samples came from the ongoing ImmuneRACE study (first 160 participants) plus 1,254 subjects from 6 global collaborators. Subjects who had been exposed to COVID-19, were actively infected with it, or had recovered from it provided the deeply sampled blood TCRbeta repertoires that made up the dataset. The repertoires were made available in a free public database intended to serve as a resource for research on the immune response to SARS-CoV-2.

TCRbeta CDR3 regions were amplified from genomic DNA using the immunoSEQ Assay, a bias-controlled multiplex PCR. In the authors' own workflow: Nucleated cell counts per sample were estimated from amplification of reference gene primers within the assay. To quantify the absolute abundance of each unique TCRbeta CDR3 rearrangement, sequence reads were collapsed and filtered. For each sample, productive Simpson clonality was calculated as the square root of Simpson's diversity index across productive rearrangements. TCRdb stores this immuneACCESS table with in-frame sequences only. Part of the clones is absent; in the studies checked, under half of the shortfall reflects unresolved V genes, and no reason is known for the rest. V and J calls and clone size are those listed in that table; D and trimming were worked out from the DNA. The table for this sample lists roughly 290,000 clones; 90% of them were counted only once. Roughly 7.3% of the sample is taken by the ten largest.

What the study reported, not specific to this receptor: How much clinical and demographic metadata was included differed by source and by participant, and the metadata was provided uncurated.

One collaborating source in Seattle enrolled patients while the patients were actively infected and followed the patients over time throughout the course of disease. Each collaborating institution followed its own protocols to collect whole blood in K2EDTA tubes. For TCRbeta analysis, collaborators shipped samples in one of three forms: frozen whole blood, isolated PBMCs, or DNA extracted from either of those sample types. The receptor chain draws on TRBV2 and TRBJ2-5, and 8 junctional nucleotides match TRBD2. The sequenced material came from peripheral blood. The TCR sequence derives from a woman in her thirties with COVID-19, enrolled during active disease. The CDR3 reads CASTPTRAGGAKETQYF. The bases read TGTGCCAGCACTCCCACGAGGGCGGGAGGAGCTAAAGAGACCCAGTACTTC.